Listed here are 3 T cell receptor beta chains from one sample, sequenced in a study of T cells after yellow fever vaccination. TCRdb re-called the 5' RACE reads with MiXCR, one entry per CDR3 protein. The data show fewer than 350,000 distinct CDR3 sequences, approximately 4.3% seen once. The specimen was PBMCs, collected 15 days after the yellow fever booster vaccination. The receptors come from a man aged 18 to 30 who received the YFV17D yellow fever vaccine.

The rearrangement joins TRBV6-1 to TRBJ2-7, with 11 positions matching TRBD2. Germline CDR1 MNHNS, CDR2 SASEGT. This CDR3 has 17 residues. With V trimmed by 8 bases and J by 3 bases, 15 bases remained unmatched. In DNA, the CDR3 is TGTGCCAGCTCCCGGGAGGGACTAGCGGCCACGTTCTACGAGCAGTACTTC. Its translation is CASSREGLAATFYEQYF.

This clonotype was counted at least ten times. The genes are TRBV5-1 and TRBJ1-1, with no clear D. Germline CDR1 is SGHRS and CDR2 is YFSETQ. The CDR3 sequence is 11 residues long. Trimming removed 4 bases from V and 1 base from J, with 2 bases in between. In DNA, the CDR3 is TGCGCCAGCAGCCAGAACACTGAAGCTTTCTTT. Protein: CASSQNTEAFF.

This clonotype was seen repeatedly, ten times or more. V gene TRBV12-3 or TRBV12-4 combines with J gene TRBJ2-5; D is uncertain. Trimming cost V 1 base and J 1 base, with 7 bases left between them. CDR3 length: 14 residues. For the CDR3, the DNA is TGTGCCAGCAGTTTAGAGGGAATCCAAGAGACCCAGTACTTC. Translation: CASSLEGIQETQYF.